This T cell receptor (beta chain) was sequenced for a study of cytomegalovirus exposure and HLA in healthy donors. In the PCR, 60 Vbeta and 13 Jbeta primers were used. In the original workflow: About 9.9 million of the roughly 80 million unique TCR beta chains counted in a later analysis were shared. Clones were read by immunoSEQ multiplex PCR, and TCRdb kept only the in-frame ones, dropping some. D and trimming were read from the DNA, whereas the V and J calls and clone size are those reported in that table. The table records roughly 170,000 clones, approximately 82% of them present only once. The CDR3 sequence is 14 residues long. Per germline, CDR1 SQVTM and CDR2 ANQGSEA. V lost 6 bases to trimming and J lost 4 bases; unmatched junction nucleotides: 7. This clone was counted a single time.

Sequenced input: PBMCs. This clonotype originated in a girl aged 2 to 10 in good health and CMV-seropositive. The chain has TRBV29-1 and TRBJ2-2; 8 bases line up with TRBD1. For the CDR3, the DNA is TGCAGCGTCCTGACAGGGGCGAGCACCGGGGAGCTGTTTTTT. Translated: CSVLTGASTGELFF.